This T cell receptor (beta chain) appears in the sequencing data of a study of blood T cells in healthy people across ages. Germline V gives CDR1 DFQATT, CDR2 SNEGSKA (reference sequence). The length of the CDR3 is 15 residues. Losses at the gene ends were 6 bases for V and 6 bases for J; bases not matched to a gene: 13. This clonotype was seen more than once but under ten times. As yet, its antigen is unknown. Combining a sample-barcoded 5' primer with a J-beta primer mix, a second PCR ran for roughly 6 to 11 cycles. The study obtained at least 3 million CDR3-containing paired-end reads from every sample. One entry per CDR3 protein results from TCRdb running MiXCR on the 5' RACE reads. The table records hundreds of thousands of distinct CDR3 sequences, 20% to 25% of them present only once. Notes on the study in general: Estimates based on one million T cells were treated as lower bounds.

The clonotype originates from a man between 65 and 85 years old in good health. J is TRBJ2-3 and V is TRBV20-1; the match to TRBD2 covers 9 bases. The material sequenced was blood. CDR3 DNA: TGCAGTGCCCGTGGGGGGCTAGCGGGATTGGATACGCAGTATTTT. Translated, it gives CSARGGLAGLDTQYF.